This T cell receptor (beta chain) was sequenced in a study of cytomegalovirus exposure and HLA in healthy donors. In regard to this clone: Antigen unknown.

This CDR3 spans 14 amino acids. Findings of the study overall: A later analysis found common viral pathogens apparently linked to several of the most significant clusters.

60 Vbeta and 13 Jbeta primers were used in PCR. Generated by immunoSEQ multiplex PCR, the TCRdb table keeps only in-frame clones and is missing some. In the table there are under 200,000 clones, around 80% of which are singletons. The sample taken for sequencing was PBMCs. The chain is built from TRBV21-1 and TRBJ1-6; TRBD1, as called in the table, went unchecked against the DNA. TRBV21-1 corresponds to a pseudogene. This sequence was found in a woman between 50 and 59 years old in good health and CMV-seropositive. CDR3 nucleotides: TGTGCCAGCAGCACAGGGAAATCTAATTCACCCCTCCACTTT. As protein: CASSTGKSNSPLHF.